This is a list of T cell receptor beta chains from one sample in a study of T-cell reconstitution after alpha-beta-depleted transplantation in children. TCRdb reanalysed the PCR reads using MiXCR and keeps one entry per CDR3 protein. Here the sample spans about 7,900 distinct CDR3 sequences, about 30% being singletons. Sequenced material: peripheral blood, taken 60 days after TCRalphabeta/CD19-depleted stem cell transplant. Every receptor here comes from a boy in the first two years of life who had a stem cell transplant for SCID, so the T cells may come from the graft donor. Both conserved end residues are part of each CDR3. A D gene is named only where the DNA matches it firmly. The listing skips clone size in some rows; elsewhere it reads once, few, many or a size class.

j_call: TRBJ2-7; v_call: TRBV12-3/TRBV12-4; clone_size: .; d_call: .; cdr3_aa: CASSFHGGSYEQYF; cdr3_nt: TGTGCCAGCAGTTTCCACGGGGGAAGCTACGAGCAGTACTTC
j_call: TRBJ2-1; v_call: TRBV13; clone_size: .; d_call: TRBD2; cdr3_aa: CASSRRGVREWYNEQFF; cdr3_nt: TGTGCCAGCAGCCGACGGGGGGTGCGGGAGTGGTACAATGAGCAGTTCTTC
j_call: TRBJ2-7; v_call: TRBV6-2/TRBV6-3; clone_size: medium-sized; d_call: .; cdr3_aa: CASSRLQGSPYEQYF; cdr3_nt: TGTGCCAGCAGTCGACTACAGGGTTCCCCCTACGAGCAGTACTTC
j_call: TRBJ2-3; v_call: TRBV11-2; clone_size: medium-sized; d_call: TRBD2; cdr3_aa: CASSLEAAGGGADTQYF; cdr3_nt: TGTGCCAGCAGCTTAGAGGCGGCGGGGGGCGGGGCAGATACGCAGTATTTT
j_call: TRBJ2-1; v_call: TRBV6-5; clone_size: many; d_call: .; cdr3_aa: CASHRKRSNEQFF; cdr3_nt: TGTGCCAGCCACAGGAAAAGGTCCAATGAGCAGTTCTTC
j_call: TRBJ2-3; v_call: TRBV5-1; clone_size: .; d_call: .; cdr3_aa: CASSSSGTTPDTQYF; cdr3_nt: TGCGCCAGCAGCTCATCCGGGACAACCCCTGATACGCAGTATTTT
j_call: TRBJ1-5; v_call: TRBV18; clone_size: medium-sized; d_call: .; cdr3_aa: CASSPGVQVINQPQHF; cdr3_nt: TGTGCCAGCTCACCCGGTGTCCAGGTAATTAATCAGCCCCAGCATTTT
j_call: TRBJ1-3; v_call: TRBV4-3; clone_size: medium-sized; d_call: .; cdr3_aa: CASSQNRYGGTVRALSGNTIYF; cdr3_nt: TGCGCCAGCAGCCAAAATAGGTATGGTGGTACGGTTCGGGCACTCTCTGGAAACACCATATATTTT
j_call: TRBJ2-2; v_call: TRBV7-8; clone_size: medium-sized; d_call: TRBD2; cdr3_aa: CASSWGGILKRGELFF; cdr3_nt: TGTGCCAGCAGCTGGGGAGGGATCCTCAAAAGGGGGGAGCTGTTTTTT
j_call: TRBJ1-1; v_call: TRBV21-1; clone_size: many; d_call: .; cdr3_aa: CASSKTLTGVNTEAFF; cdr3_nt: TGTGCCAGCAGCAAAACTCTGACAGGGGTGAACACTGAAGCTTTCTTT